The entry that follows covers one T cell receptor (beta chain) sequence. This sample was taken from a study of early T cells in non-severe SARS-CoV-2 infection. TCRdb ran MiXCR on the 5' RACE reads and lists one entry per CDR3 protein. The profile shows 50,000 to 65,000 distinct CDR3 sequences, 8% to 9% of them singletons. The germline V gene has CDR1 SGDLS and CDR2 YYNGEE. V gave up 5 bases and J gave up 0 bases, with 23 bases separating them. The CDR3 has 19 amino acids. The specimen was whole blood. The sequence derives from an adult who was a healthcare worker with PCR-confirmed SARS-CoV-2 infection or an uninfected control (not recorded which). The chain carries TRBV9 and TRBJ2-2; D is perhaps TRBD2 (6 bases). CDR3 in amino acids: CASRVRDWQGYANTGELFF. Written as DNA, the CDR3 is TGTGCCAGCAGAGTACGGGACTGGCAAGGTTACGCGAACACCGGGGAGCTGTTTTTT.